This T cell receptor beta chain was sequenced during a study of OX40 agonist ivuxolimab in advanced cancers. Study-wide context: Ivuxolimab, which targeted the costimulatory receptor OX40 (CD134), was an agonistic, fully human IgG2 monoclonal antibody. Peripheral TCRbeta sequencing was intended to test whether TCR sequence diversity was altered and clonal T-cell expansion was caused by ivuxolimab. Among the roughly 50 dose-escalation patients, some 19 had hepatocellular carcinoma, 15 melanoma, 9 renal cell carcinoma and 9 head and neck cancer. Prior anti-PD-1, anti-PD-L1 or anti-CTLA-4 therapy was permitted, and 40% of dose-escalation patients had received checkpoint inhibitors. The dose-escalation cohort was about 83% male with a mean age of about 54 years, ranging from about 23 to 85. Intravenous ivuxolimab was administered to patients every 2 weeks at six dose levels: 0.01, 0.1, 0.3, 1.5, 3 and 10 mg/kg. The paper reports the monotherapy dose-escalation portion (N of about 52 patients) of the phase I ivuxolimab trial. Partial responses were achieved by three dose-escalation patients, of whom one had hepatocellular carcinoma and two had cutaneous melanoma. Overall study outcomes, separate from this receptor: After ivuxolimab, expanded clones were on average more numerous among CD8+ T cells than among CD4+ T cells. Low levels of normalized T-cell clonal expansion were also seen in some patients who did not respond. The antigen specificity of the clonally expanded peripheral T cells was not determined. In partial responders in the 0.1-3.0 mg/kg groups, normalized peripheral clonal expansion was found to be among the lowest, especially among CD8+ T cells. At doses of 0.1 to 3.0 mg/kg, clonal expansion of both CD4+ and CD8+ T cells in blood was seen between baseline and week 6.

For sequencing of the TCRbeta CDR3 region, genomic DNA was extracted from the sorted cells. TCRbeta CDR3 regions were sequenced using the immunoSEQ Assay. TCRdb mirrors the immuneACCESS table, restricted to in-frame sequences. Some clones are absent from its copies; in checked studies, under half trace to an unresolved V gene, and the reason for the others is unknown. This sample gives around 70,000 clones in total; 84% of them show up just once. The top ten clonotypes cover around 1.1% of the sample. This clone was detected once. Its antigen remains unidentified. Per-base quality was not reported, and no clone a single base away is much larger than it. As encoded in the germline V gene, CDR1 is KGHSH while CDR2 is LQKENI. Between the V and J ends, shortened by 2 bases and 1 base respectively, the junction contains 9 bases. From the cysteine through the phenylalanine, the CDR3 covers 15 amino acids. Just the 45-base CDR3 DNA is kept, in frame starting at base 1.

The trial excluded patients who had a history of autoimmune disease or were on systemic immunosuppression. Peripheral blood for TCR sequencing was collected from all dose cohorts at baseline, on cycle 4 day 1, and on cycle 7 day 1. Samples were obtained from an open-label, multicenter, first-in-human phase I dose-escalation trial of ivuxolimab. Adults with locally advanced or metastatic head and neck squamous cell, hepatocellular, melanoma or renal cell carcinoma were enrolled in the trial. Before TCR sequencing, CD4+ and CD8+ T cells were separately sorted from peripheral blood. The material was CD4+ or CD8+ T cells sorted from blood, obtained in a trial of the OX40 agonist ivuxolimab. The chain is encoded by TRBV18 joined to TRBJ1-5; TRBD1 is a possible D gene, resting on 5 matching bases. The TCR originated in an adult with an advanced solid tumor such as melanoma, head and neck, liver or kidney cancer. The nucleotides read TGTGCCAGCTCACCAAGCGGGGGGAGCAATCAGCCCCAGCATTTT. It is translated as CASSPSGGSNQPQHF.